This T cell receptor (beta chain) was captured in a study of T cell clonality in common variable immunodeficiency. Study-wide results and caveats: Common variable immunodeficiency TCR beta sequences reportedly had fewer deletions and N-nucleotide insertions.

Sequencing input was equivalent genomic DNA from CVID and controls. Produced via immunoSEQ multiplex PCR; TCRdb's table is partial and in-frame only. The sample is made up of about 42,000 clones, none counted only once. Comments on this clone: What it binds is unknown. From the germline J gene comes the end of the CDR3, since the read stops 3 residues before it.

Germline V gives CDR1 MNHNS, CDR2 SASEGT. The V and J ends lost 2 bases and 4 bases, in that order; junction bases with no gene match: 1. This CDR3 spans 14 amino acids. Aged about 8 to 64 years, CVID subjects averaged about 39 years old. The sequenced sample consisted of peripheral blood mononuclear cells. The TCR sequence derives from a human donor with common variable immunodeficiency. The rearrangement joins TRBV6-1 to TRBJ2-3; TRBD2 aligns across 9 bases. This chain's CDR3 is CASSELAGPDTQYF. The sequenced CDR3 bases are TGTGCCAGCAGTGAACTAGCGGGACCAGATACG.